These 10 T cell receptor beta chains originate from one sample sequenced in a study of blood T cell repertoires in COVID-19. Sequencing was performed with immunoSEQ multiplex PCR; in TCRdb, only in-frame clones are kept and a portion is missing. The top ten clones hold less than 2% of a sample with some 150,000 clones, 70% to 90% of them seen once. Sequenced sample: peripheral blood. These TCRs come from a woman aged 55-75 years with acute or convalescent COVID-19.

The chain is built from TRBV21-1 and TRBJ1-2; the table's D gene call, TRBD1, was not cross checked with the DNA. TRBV21-1 is an annotated pseudogene. The CDR3 runs to 17 residues. CDR3 DNA sequence: TGTGCCAGCAGCCCACAACCCAGGACAGAATCCACCTATGGCTACACCTTC. This gives the protein CASSPQPRTESTYGYTF.

The chain employs TRBV28 and TRBJ1-2, with a tentative D call TRBD1 (5 bases). Trimming took 8 bases from V and 3 from J, leaving 16 bases between them. This CDR3 spans 14 amino acids. Per the germline V gene, CDR1 is MDHEN and CDR2 is SYDVKM. This chain's CDR3 is CASVPLQGYYGYTF. CDR3 in DNA: TGTGCCAGCGTCCCCCTGCAGGGCTACTATGGCTACACCTTC.

This clone was detected once. The V gene is TRBV5-1, the J gene TRBJ2-7, with D possibly being TRBD1 (6 bases). CDR1 is SGHRS, CDR2 YFSETQ, per germline. The CDR3 is made up of 14 amino acids. With 0 bases removed from V and 3 bases from J, the gap between germline ends came to 10 bases. The CDR3 DNA reads TGCGCCAGCAGCTTGGCAGGGGATGACTACGAGCAGTACTTC. It encodes CASSLAGDDYEQYF.

The chain recombines TRBV9 with TRBJ2-7, with 9 bases matching TRBD1. Per the germline V gene, CDR1 is SGDLS and CDR2 is YYNGEE. The CDR3 covers 13 residues. J was trimmed by 7 bases and V by 4 bases; bases with no gene match: 6. CDR3 amino acids: CASSPPGTGEQYF. CDR3 DNA sequence: TGTGCCAGCAGCCCCCCCGGGACAGGGGAGCAGTACTTC.

J is TRBJ2-7 and V is TRBV6-5; TRBD1 aligns across 10 bases. The V gene's germline CDR1 is MNHEY and CDR2 SVGAGI. CDR3 size: 15 residues. V lost 4 bases, J lost 2 bases, and 5 bases stayed unmatched. CDR3 sequence: CASSSGTGEPYEQYF. DNA for the CDR3: TGTGCCAGCAGTTCCGGGACAGGGGAACCCTACGAGCAGTACTTC.

V and J are TRBV7-9 and TRBJ2-3, with 7 bases lining up with TRBD1. The germline gives CDR1 SEHNR, CDR2 FQNEAQ (reference sequence). V was clipped by 0 bases and J by 7 bases; unmatched bases: 7. CDR3 length equals 15 residues. CDR3: CASSLAQSGGNTQYF. Here the CDR3 DNA reads TGTGCCAGCAGCTTAGCACAATCAGGGGGAAATACGCAGTATTTT.

CDR3 protein: CASSLGGTDSTDTQYF. DNA of the CDR3: TGTGCCAGCAGCCTAGGGGGGACAGATAGCACAGATACGCAGTATTTT. The chain combines TRBV7-3 with TRBJ2-3, with D maybe TRBD1 (7 bases). The CDR3 is 16 amino acids. The V gene lost 5 bases and the J gene lost 0 bases, with 15 bases spanning the gap. The germline gives CDR1 SGHTA, CDR2 FQGTGA. The whole variable domain, remainder taken from reference TRBV7-3 and TRBJ2-3, is GAGVSQTPSNKVTEKGKYVELRCDPISGHTALYWYRQSLGQGPEFLIYFQGTGAADDSGLPNDRFFAVRPEGSVSTLKIQRTERGDSAVYLCASSLGGTDSTDTQYFGPGTRLTVL.

The chain couples TRBV28 to TRBJ1-2; 11 bases map to TRBD1. The CDR3 loop spans 15 amino acids. V trimming: 6 bases; J trimming: 8 bases; junction bases outside the gene matches: 11. Germline loops: CDR1 MDHEN, CDR2 SYDVKM. In DNA, the CDR3 is TGTGCCAGCAGCTCGGGACAGGGGGGCCTGGAGGGCTACACCTTC. The encoded protein is CASSSGQGGLEGYTF.

The CDR3, as DNA: TGCAGTGCTATTGGGGGGACTGAGCAGTTCTTC. Translated: CSAIGGTEQFF. The rearrangement joins TRBV20-1 to TRBJ2-1; D is perhaps TRBD2 (6 bases). From germline, CDR1 is DFQATT and CDR2 SNEGSKA (reference sequence). The CDR3 extends over 11 amino acids. The ends were cut back, 4 bases at V and 9 bases at J, with 10 bases in the middle.

The chain has TRBV10-1 and TRBJ2-1; TRBD2 aligns across 7 bases. Germline assignment: CDR1 WNHNN and CDR2 SYGVQD (reference sequence). The CDR3 loop spans 19 amino acids. With 0 bases clipped from V and 10 bases from J, the junction kept 21 bases outside the gene matches. CDR3 residues: CASSESRFSGTTPGGEQFF. CDR3 nucleotides: TGCGCCAGCAGTGAGTCTCGATTTTCCGGGACTACTCCGGGAGGCGAGCAGTTCTTC.